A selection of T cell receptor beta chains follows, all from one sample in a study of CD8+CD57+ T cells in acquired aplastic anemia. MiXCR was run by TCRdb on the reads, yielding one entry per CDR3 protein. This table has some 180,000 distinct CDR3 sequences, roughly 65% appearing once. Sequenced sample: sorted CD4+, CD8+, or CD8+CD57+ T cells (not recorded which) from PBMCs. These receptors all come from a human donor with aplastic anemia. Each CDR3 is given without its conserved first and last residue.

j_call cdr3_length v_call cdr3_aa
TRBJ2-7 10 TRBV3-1 ASSHVFDEQY
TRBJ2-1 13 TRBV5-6 ASSSSGSALNEQF
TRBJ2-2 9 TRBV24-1 ATSSLGELF
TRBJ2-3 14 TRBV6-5 ASSPVPGQRTDTQY
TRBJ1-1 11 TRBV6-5 AAQGRGTTEAF
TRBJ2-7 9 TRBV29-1 SGRSSYEQY
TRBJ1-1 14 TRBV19 ASSSSLWLVALRAF
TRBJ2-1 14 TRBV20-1 SARDPKRLARNEQF
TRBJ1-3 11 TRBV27 ASSFGRGNTIY
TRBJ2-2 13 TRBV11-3 ASSLGTGNTGELF
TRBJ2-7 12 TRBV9 ASSRRPQAYEQY
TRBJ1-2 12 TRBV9 ASSVEDRGYGYT
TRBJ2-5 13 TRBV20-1 SAPPIGPIQETQY
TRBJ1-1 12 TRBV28 ASEGALMNTEAF
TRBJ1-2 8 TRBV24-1 ATKQGGDT
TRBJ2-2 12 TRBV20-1 SARDRRRVTEQF
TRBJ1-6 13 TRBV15 ATSRTGLRDSPLH
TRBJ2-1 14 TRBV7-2 ASSLGSPRSGSEQF
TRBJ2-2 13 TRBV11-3 ASSLGGIGAGELF
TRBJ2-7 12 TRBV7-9 ASSRTSETYEQY
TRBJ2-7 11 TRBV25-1 ASSDLSGDEQY
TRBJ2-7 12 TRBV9 ASSVGRGAYEQY
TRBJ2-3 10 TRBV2 ASSPTGGSQY